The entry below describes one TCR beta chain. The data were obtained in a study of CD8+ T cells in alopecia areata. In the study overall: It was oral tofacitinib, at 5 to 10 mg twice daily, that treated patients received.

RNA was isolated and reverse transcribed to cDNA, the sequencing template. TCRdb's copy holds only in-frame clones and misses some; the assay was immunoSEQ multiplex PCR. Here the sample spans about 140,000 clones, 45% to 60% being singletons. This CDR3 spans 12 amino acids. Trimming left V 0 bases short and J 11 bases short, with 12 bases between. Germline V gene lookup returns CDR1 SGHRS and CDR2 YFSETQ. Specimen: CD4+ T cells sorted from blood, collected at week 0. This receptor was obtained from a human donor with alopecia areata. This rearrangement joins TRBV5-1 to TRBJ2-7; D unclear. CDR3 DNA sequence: TGCGCCAGCAGCTTGGAGGATAGTCAGAAGTACTTC. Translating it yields CASSLEDSQKYF. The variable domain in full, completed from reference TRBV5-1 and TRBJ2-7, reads KAGVTQTPRYLIKTRGQQVTLSCSPISGHRSVSWYQQTPGQGLQFLFEYFSETQRNKGNFPGRFSGRQFSNSRSEMNVSTLELGDSALYLCASSLEDSQKYFGPGTRLTVT.